This T cell receptor (beta chain) was captured by sequencing in a study of T cells after yellow fever vaccination (dated by TCRdb to about 2019). Regarding the study in general: The SMART-Seq v4 Ultra Low Input RNA kit was used to prepare libraries from fractions with low cell numbers. To track T-cell clones before and after primary and booster YFV17D yellow fever vaccination, bulk TCR alpha and beta repertoires were sequenced longitudinally. Two healthy male donors made up the cohort, one aged 18 to 30 years and the other aged 30 to 40 years. Blood samples were taken at several timepoints before and after primary and secondary immunization, and bulk PBMC replicates and cell subsets were isolated.

The sample's treatment or condition, from its label and the paper: live attenuated yellow fever vaccine strain. At each blood-draw timepoint, two biological replicates of bulk PBMCs were collected. PBMCs were isolated from peripheral blood using a standard Ficoll-Paque protocol. TriZol was used to extract RNA from bulk PBMCs, CD4 and CD8 fractions, and dextramer-positive and dextramer-negative fractions. Sequencer: Illumina NovaSeq 6000. TCR cDNA was synthesized by 5'RACE template switching, which introduced a universal primer site and unique molecular identifiers. Priming of cDNA synthesis was performed from both the TCR alpha and TCR beta constant segments. Two PCR steps were used to amplify libraries, with sample barcodes and sequencing adapters being added in the second step. Libraries were sequenced on Illumina HiSeq 2500 (2x100 bp) or NovaSeq (2x150 bp). On the study's bioinformatics: Demultiplexing of reads and collapsing into UMI consensus sequences were performed with MIGEC, and V(D)J alignment was carried out with MiXCR. Clonotypes responding to the vaccine were identified with edgeR on replicate PBMC samples, with the criteria of FDR below 0.01 and a log2 fold change above 5 up to day 15. Each bulk clonotype received a CD4 or CD8 identity based on whether the sequenced CD4 or CD8 repertoire contained that clonotype at higher abundance. Clones were called with MiXCR by TCRdb after fastp trimmed the public reads at Q25, and only in-frame beta chains were retained. Each entry merges the rows of one CDR3 protein and shows their most common DNA and genes. These V and J calls derive from TCRdb rather than the authors' analysis. Present in this sample are some 420,000 distinct CDR3 sequences, roughly a sixth of which were seen just once. 15% to 20% of the sample is in the top ten clones.

Points the paper makes about the study in general: A small share of clonotypes occurred in both CD4 and CD8 compartments, likely arising from convergent recombination. After the booster, most of the clones that had expanded following primary vaccination were detected again (approximately 96% of CD4 and around 90% of CD8), which suggests that memory was broadly maintained. Computational filtering was required because FACS-sorted repertoires could contain abundant contaminating clonotypes from the bulk population. The secondary T-cell response was found to be weaker but faster than the primary response, with a peak reached on day 5 rather than on day 15. Only a couple of donors were included in the study, so the extent to which the findings can be generalized is limited.

For this clonotype: Its binding antigen is unknown. The record has no base qualities; no much larger clone is one base away.

There are 16 amino acids in the CDR3, from cysteine to phenylalanine inclusive. The DNA shown is the 48-base CDR3, in frame from base 1. V is pruned by 1 base and J by 2 bases, leaving 5 bases of the junction without a gene match. The germline V gene provides CDR1 SGHTA and CDR2 FQGNSA. The chain couples TRBV7-2 to TRBJ2-3, with TRBD2 matching 8 junction bases. This receptor was taken from a man aged 18 to 29 who received the YFV17D yellow fever vaccine. The specimen comprised PBMCs, sampled before the yellow fever booster vaccination. CDR3 region: CASSLVAGGDTDTQYF. The bases are TGTGCCAGCAGCTTAGTGGCGGGGGGAGACACAGATACGCAGTATTTT.